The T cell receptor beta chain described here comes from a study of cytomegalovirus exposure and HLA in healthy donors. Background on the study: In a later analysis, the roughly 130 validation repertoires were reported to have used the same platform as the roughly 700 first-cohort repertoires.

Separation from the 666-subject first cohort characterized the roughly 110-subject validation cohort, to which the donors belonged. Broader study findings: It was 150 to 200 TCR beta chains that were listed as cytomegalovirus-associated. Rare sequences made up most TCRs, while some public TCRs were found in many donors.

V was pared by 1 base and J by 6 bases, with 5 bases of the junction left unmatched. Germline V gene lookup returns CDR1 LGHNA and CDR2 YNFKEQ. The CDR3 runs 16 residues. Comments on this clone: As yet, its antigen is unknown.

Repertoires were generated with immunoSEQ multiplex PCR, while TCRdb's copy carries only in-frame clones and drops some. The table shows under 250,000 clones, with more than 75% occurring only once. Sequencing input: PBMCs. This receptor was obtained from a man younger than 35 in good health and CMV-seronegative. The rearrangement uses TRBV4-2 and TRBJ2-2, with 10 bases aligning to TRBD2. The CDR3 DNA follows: TGTGCCAGCAGCCAAGGCCTAGCGGGAGACGCCGGGGAGCTGTTTTTT. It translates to CASSQGLAGDAGELFF.